Reported below is one TCR beta chain. The data derive from a study of blood T cell repertoires in COVID-19. Overall study: The United States, Italy and Spain were the sources of the acute and convalescent COVID-19 samples.

Only in-frame clones appear in the TCRdb table, and some are missing; sequencing was by immunoSEQ multiplex PCR. Found here are 150,000 to 200,000 clones, 75% to 90% of them singletons; the top ten hold 6.9%. There are 15 residues in the CDR3. The germline V and J ends were trimmed by 1 base and 4 bases, with 11 bases remaining between them. CDR1 is LGHDT, CDR2 YNNKEL, per germline (reference sequence). The origin of this receptor is a man between 60 and 75 years old with acute or convalescent COVID-19. The sample comprised peripheral blood. The genes are TRBV3-1 (or the pseudogene TRBV3-2) and TRBJ1-3; D call uncertain. The CDR3 sequence: CASSQGYGQGNTIYF. CDR3 DNA sequence: TGTGCCAGCAGCCAAGGGTACGGTCAAGGAAACACCATATATTTT.